Listed below are T cell receptor beta chains from one sample, sequenced in a study of T cells in localized non-small cell lung cancer. The protocol was immunoSEQ multiplex PCR, while the TCRdb copy is restricted to in-frame clones and leaves out a portion. This sample has some 22,000 clones, with around 89% found just once. The sample was PBMCs, taken before any cancer treatment. These receptors were obtained from a man between 40 and 75 years old with stage II lung adenocarcinoma. Both conserved end residues are part of each CDR3. Fields, in order: D gene, clone size, J gene, V gene, CDR3 protein, CDR3 DNA. A D gene is named only where the DNA matches it firmly. Clone size is not always given. Where it is, it says once, few, many or a class for expanded clones.

TRBD2,.,TRBJ2-3,TRBV9,CASSVSGGAPDTQYF,TGTGCCAGCAGCGTGAGCGGGGGGGCCCCAGATACGCAGTATTTT
.,.,TRBJ1-5,TRBV18,CASSPPQPAEGQPQHF,TGTGCCAGCTCACCACCGCAGCCGGCGGAGGGGCAGCCCCAGCATTTT
.,once,TRBJ1-2,TRBV30,CAWSVVRSYGYTF,TGTGCCTGGAGTGTGGTACGATCCTATGGCTACACCTTC
TRBD1,.,TRBJ2-7,TRBV19,CASSTARTGSYEQYF,TGTGCCAGTAGTACCGCGCGGACAGGTAGCTACGAGCAGTACTTC
.,.,TRBJ2-3,TRBV4-3,CASSQDRRGTDTQYF,TGCGCCAGCAGCCAAGATCGGAGGGGGACAGATACGCAGTATTTT
TRBD2,.,TRBJ2-2,TRBV5-1,CASRSGTSVNTGELFF,TGCGCCAGCAGGTCCGGGACTAGCGTGAACACCGGGGAGCTGTTTTTT
.,.,TRBJ1-2,TRBV5-1,CASSLDGKGYTF,TGCGCCAGCAGCTTGGATGGGAAGGGCTACACCTTC
.,.,TRBJ1-1,TRBV19,CASTLHMNTEAFF,TGTGCCAGTACGCTCCATATGAACACTGAAGCTTTCTTT
TRBD1,.,TRBJ2-2,TRBV5-1,CASSLAPGGVGELFF,TGCGCCAGCAGCTTGGCACCAGGGGGTGTCGGGGAGCTGTTTTTT
TRBD2,.,TRBJ2-1,TRBV11-2,CASSFGEGSYNEQFF,TGTGCCAGCAGCTTTGGGGAGGGGTCCTACAATGAGCAGTTCTTC
.,.,TRBJ2-3,TRBV15,CATSTSGTDTQYF,TGTGCCACCAGCACGAGTGGCACAGATACGCAGTATTTT
TRBD1,.,TRBJ2-2,TRBV18,CASSPPVTGEGELFF,TGTGCCAGCTCACCACCGGTGACAGGGGAAGGGGAGCTGTTTTTT
TRBD1,.,TRBJ2-3,TRBV29-1,CSGDRGQDTQYF,TGCAGCGGTGACAGGGGGCAAGATACGCAGTATTTT
TRBD2,.,TRBJ2-1,TRBV7-9,CASSARGLAGNNEQFF,TGTGCCAGCAGCGCCCGGGGACTAGCGGGCAACAATGAGCAGTTCTTC
TRBD2,few,TRBJ2-1,TRBV23-1,CASSQVAGGSYNEQFF,TGCGCCAGCAGTCAAGTAGCGGGGGGATCCTACAATGAGCAGTTCTTC
TRBD2,.,TRBJ2-1,TRBV7-3,CASSLSSGLYNEQFF,TGTGCCAGCAGCTTGTCTAGCGGGTTGTACAATGAGCAGTTCTTC
TRBD1,.,TRBJ2-7,TRBV11-1,CASSFGQGVYEQYF,TGTGCCAGCAGTTTCGGACAGGGGGTCTACGAGCAGTACTTC
TRBD1,.,TRBJ2-1,TRBV4-3,CASSQERTGQRQFF,TGCGCCAGCAGCCAAGAGAGGACAGGGCAGCGACAGTTCTTC
.,.,TRBJ2-5,TRBV10-1,CAIFGPQTQYF,TGCGCCATCTTCGGGCCCCAGACCCAGTACTTC
TRBD2,.,TRBJ2-7,TRBV5-4,CASSRPTSGGLGEQYF,TGTGCCAGCAGCCGCCCCACTAGCGGGGGGCTGGGGGAGCAGTACTTC
.,.,TRBJ2-2,TRBV27,CASSLRTFNTGELFF,TGTGCCAGCAGTTTAAGGACATTCAACACCGGGGAGCTGTTTTTT
.,.,TRBJ2-1,TRBV21-1,CASSLPSDHRIYNEQFF,TGTGCCAGCAGCCTTCCCTCGGACCACCGAATCTACAATGAGCAGTTCTTC
TRBD2,.,TRBJ2-7,TRBV5-6,CASSFGLAGVEGEQYF,TGTGCCAGCAGCTTCGGACTAGCGGGAGTAGAAGGCGAGCAGTACTTC
.,.,TRBJ1-1,TRBV28,CASSLTGNTEAFF,TGTGCCAGCAGTTTGACAGGGAACACTGAAGCTTTCTTT
TRBD1,once,TRBJ2-2,TRBV5-3,CARSSLRGPGELFF,TGTGCCAGAAGCTCCCTCAGGGGGCCCGGGGAGCTGTTTTTT
.,.,TRBJ2-3,TRBV6-4,CASSDQGDTQYF,TGTGCCAGCAGTGACCAGGGTGATACGCAGTATTTT
.,.,TRBJ2-7,TRBV6-5,CASRTSGDEQYF,TGTGCCAGCCGGACATCAGGCGACGAGCAGTACTTC
TRBD1,.,TRBJ2-6,TRBV6-1,CASSERDRSFWANVLTF,TGTGCCAGCAGTGAACGGGACAGATCTTTCTGGGCCAACGTCCTGACTTTC
.,.,TRBJ1-2,TRBV6-1,CASSLQGASSGYTF,TGTGCCAGCAGCCTACAGGGCGCTTCGAGCGGCTACACCTTC
TRBD1,.,TRBJ1-4,TRBV7-2,CASSVGQHPEKLFF,TGTGCCAGCAGCGTGGGACAGCATCCAGAAAAACTGTTTTTT
.,.,TRBJ2-7,TRBV9,CASSPYSMPEVEQYF,TGTGCCAGCAGCCCCTACTCAATGCCTGAGGTCGAGCAGTACTTC
.,.,TRBJ2-1,TRBV7-6,CASSLEAIAYNEQFF,TGTGCCAGCAGCTTAGAAGCGATAGCCTACAATGAGCAGTTCTTC
TRBD2,.,TRBJ2-3,TRBV7-8,CASSPQTSSDTDTQYF,TGTGCCAGCAGCCCGCAGACTAGCTCTGACACAGATACGCAGTATTTT
TRBD2,.,TRBJ2-5,TRBV2,CASSEGLAGEETQYF,TGTGCCAGCAGTGAGGGACTAGCGGGGGAAGAGACCCAGTACTTC
TRBD2,.,TRBJ2-7,TRBV7-7,CASSLGGTSGRDEQYF,TGTGCTAGCAGCTTAGGCGGGACTAGCGGACGAGACGAGCAGTACTTC
.,.,TRBJ1-1,TRBV19,CASSIGQPNTEAFF,TGTGCCAGTAGTATAGGGCAGCCGAACACTGAAGCTTTCTTT
.,.,TRBJ2-3,TRBV9,CASSVADFTDTQYF,TGTGCCAGCAGCGTTGCCGACTTCACAGATACGCAGTATTTT
.,.,TRBJ2-2,TRBV11-2,CASITGGQRTGELFF,TGTGCCAGCATAACCGGAGGGCAACGCACCGGGGAGCTGTTTTTT
.,.,TRBJ2-4,TRBV18,CASATGGSPPIQYF,TGTGCCAGCGCCACTGGAGGAAGCCCACCCATTCAGTACTTC
TRBD2,once,TRBJ2-2,TRBV7-7,CASSLELAGPFTKNTGELFF,TGTGCTAGCAGCTTGGAACTAGCGGGTCCTTTTACCAAGAACACCGGGGAGCTGTTTTTT
.,.,TRBJ1-1,TRBV5-8,CASNLRTAAFF,TGTGCCAGCAACTTACGGACAGCCGCTTTCTTT
.,.,TRBJ1-1,TRBV18,CASSPPGAPEAFF,TGTGCCAGCTCACCTCCCGGGGCACCCGAAGCTTTCTTT
TRBD2,.,TRBJ2-1,TRBV28,CASSPPGTRNEQFF,TGTGCCAGCAGCCCTCCCGGGACTAGAAATGAGCAGTTCTTC
.,.,TRBJ1-4,TRBV2,CASSSGGATNEKLFF,TGTGCCAGCAGTTCCGGGGGCGCAACTAATGAAAAACTGTTTTTT
TRBD1,.,TRBJ2-2,TRBV5-1,CASSLYRGSGELFF,TGCGCCAGCAGCTTGTACAGGGGCAGCGGGGAGCTGTTTTTT
.,.,TRBJ2-7,TRBV6-1,CASIMGAGEQYF,TGTGCCAGCATAATGGGAGCTGGCGAGCAGTACTTC
.,.,TRBJ2-2,TRBV5-1,CASSLTGPGELFF,TGCGCCAGCAGCTTGACGGGACCCGGGGAGCTGTTTTTT
.,.,TRBJ1-2,TRBV23-1,CASSQSNPGPKNYGYTF,TGCGCCAGCAGTCAATCAAATCCGGGGCCTAAGAACTATGGCTACACCTTC
.,.,TRBJ2-1,TRBV5-8,CASSGPSYNEQFF,TGTGCCAGCAGCGGGCCATCCTACAATGAGCAGTTCTTC
.,.,TRBJ1-1,TRBV5-1,CASSLGMTDDTEAFF,TGCGCCAGCAGCTTGGGTATGACCGATGACACTGAAGCTTTCTTT
.,.,TRBJ1-3,TRBV7-8,CASSLELSGNTIYF,TGTGCCAGCAGCTTAGAGCTCTCTGGAAACACCATATATTTT
.,.,TRBJ1-2,TRBV11-1,CASSLERFNGYTF,TGTGCCAGCAGCTTAGAACGGTTCAATGGCTACACCTTC
TRBD2,.,TRBJ2-3,TRBV2,CASSEPSGADTQYF,TGTGCCAGCAGTGAACCTAGCGGGGCAGATACGCAGTATTTT
.,.,TRBJ2-5,TRBV4-3,CASSQELSGQETQYF,TGCGCCAGCAGCCAAGAATTATCCGGCCAAGAGACCCAGTACTTC
.,.,TRBJ1-4,TRBV19,CASQVGLTTNEKLFF,TGTGCCAGTCAGGTCGGCCTTACGACTAATGAAAAACTGTTTTTT